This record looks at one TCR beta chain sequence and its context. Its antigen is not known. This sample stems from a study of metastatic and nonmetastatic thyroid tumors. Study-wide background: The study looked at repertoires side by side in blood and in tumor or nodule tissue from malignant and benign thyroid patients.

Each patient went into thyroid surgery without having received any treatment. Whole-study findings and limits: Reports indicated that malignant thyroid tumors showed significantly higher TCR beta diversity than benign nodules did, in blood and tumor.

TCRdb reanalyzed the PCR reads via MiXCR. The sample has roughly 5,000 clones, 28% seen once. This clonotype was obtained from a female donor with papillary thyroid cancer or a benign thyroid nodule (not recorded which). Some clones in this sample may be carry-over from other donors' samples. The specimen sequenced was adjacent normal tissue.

CDR3 nucleotide sequence: TGTGCCAGCAGTTCAGGGGGCTATGGCTACACCTTC. Translation: CASSSGGYGYTF. V usage is TRBV28 and J usage is TRBJ1-2, with 7 nucleotides matching TRBD1. Germline V gene lookup returns CDR1 MDHEN and CDR2 SYDVKM. V dropped 4 bases and J dropped 4; count of bases not matched to a gene: 0. This CDR3 contains 12 residues.